These 23 T cell receptor beta chains were sequenced from one sample in a study of T cell responses to AZD1222 COVID-19 vaccine. Data came from immunoSEQ multiplex PCR; TCRdb stores just in-frame clones and leaves some out. Found here are 150,000 to 160,000 clones, about 87% of them singletons; the top ten hold around 3%. The starting material was peripheral blood, obtained on day 0 of AZD1222 vaccination. All receptors derive from an adult in good health.

This chain uses TRBV7-8 with TRBJ1-2; D might be TRBD1 (6 bases). In germline, CDR1 is SGHVS, CDR2 FQNEAQ. The CDR3 loop spans 14 amino acids. V was trimmed by 5 bases and J by 0 bases, leaving 10 bases between them. The CDR3 here is CASSIQGSNYGYTF. The CDR3 DNA is TGTGCCAGCAGCATACAGGGTTCTAACTATGGCTACACCTTC.

The chain recombines TRBV7-9 with TRBJ2-7; no clear D. Trimming pared 0 bases from V and 3 bases from J, leaving 9 bases between. The CDR3 has 14 amino acids. Germline V gene data show CDR1 as SEHNR and CDR2 as FQNEAQ (reference sequence). CDR3 coding DNA: TGTGCCAGCAGCTTAGCTGGCGGTGACTACGAGCAGTACTTC. Translating it yields CASSLAGGDYEQYF.

The V and J genes are TRBV7-2 and TRBJ1-2; possibly TRBD1 for D (5 bases). Germline V gives CDR1 SGHTA, CDR2 FQGNSA. Between the trimmed V and J ends, which lost 1 base and 2 bases, there was a span of 11 bases. This CDR3 comprises 15 residues. CDR3 sequence reads: CASSLVTGANYGYTF. In DNA form, the CDR3 reads TGTGCCAGCAGCTTAGTCACTGGGGCCAACTATGGCTACACCTTC.

The J gene is TRBJ2-5, the V gene TRBV5-1; 7 nucleotides line up with TRBD1. V was pared by 0 bases and J by 4 bases, with 9 bases of the junction left unmatched. Germline lookup yields CDR1 SGHRS and CDR2 YFSETQ. This CDR3 is built from 16 residues. The CDR3 sequence: CASSLVAGGKGETQYF. The CDR3, as DNA: TGCGCCAGCAGCTTGGTGGCAGGGGGAAAGGGAGAGACCCAGTACTTC.

This chain connects TRBV11-2 to TRBJ1-1; D remains unclear. The V and J ends lost 5 bases and 0 bases respectively, with 13 bases between them. The germline gives CDR1 SGHAT, CDR2 FQNNGV. CDR3 length equals 15 residues. The CDR3 loop reads CASSPPRSMNTEAFF. The CDR3 DNA follows: TGTGCCAGCAGCCCCCCGCGATCCATGAACACTGAAGCTTTCTTT.

V usage is TRBV28 and J usage is TRBJ2-7; 8 bases are a match to TRBD2. The length of the CDR3 is 15 residues. Germline loops: CDR1 MDHEN, CDR2 SYDVKM. Losses at the gene ends were 1 base for V and 4 bases for J; bases not matched to a gene: 6. This CDR3 reads CASSLLSGGRYEQYF. Here the CDR3 DNA reads TGTGCCAGCAGTTTATTGTCGGGGGGGCGGTACGAGCAGTACTTC.

V is TRBV7-9 and J is TRBJ2-5, with TRBD2 matching 7 bases. CDR3 length: 14 residues. Germline CDR1 reads SEHNR; CDR2 reads FQNEAQ (reference sequence). The ends lost 5 bases at V and 5 bases at J; junction bases unmatched: 8. CDR3 sequence reads: CASSPWGGDETQYF. The CDR3 bases are TGTGCCAGCAGCCCTTGGGGGGGTGACGAGACCCAGTACTTC.

The chain carries TRBV7-2 and TRBJ2-7, with 8 bases lining up with TRBD1. The CDR3 covers 14 residues. The J segment lost 2 bases and the V segment lost 5 bases, leaving 5 bases of the junction unmatched. CDR1 and CDR2 from the germline V gene are SGHTA and FQGNSA. DNA of the CDR3: TGTGCCAGCAGCGTACAGGGGGGAACCTACGAGCAGTACTTC. It translates to CASSVQGGTYEQYF.

The chain couples TRBV6-1 to TRBJ2-2; no definite D call. The V end was cut by 2 bases, the J end by 3 bases, with 1 base between. CDR3 length: 12 residues. The germline CDR1 and CDR2 sequences are MNHNS and SASEGT. Here the CDR3 reads CASSEYTGELFF. The DNA for the CDR3 is TGTGCCAGCAGTGAATACACCGGGGAGCTGTTTTTT.

The V gene is TRBV7-2, the J gene TRBJ2-1, with 8 nucleotides matching TRBD2. The CDR3 has 15 residues. V lost 6 bases and J lost 5; bases outside the gene matches: 9. In germline, CDR1 is SGHTA, CDR2 FQGNSA. The CDR3 is CASRPGLAGDNEQFF. CDR3 in DNA: TGTGCCAGCAGACCCGGACTAGCTGGGGACAATGAGCAGTTCTTC.

The chain employs TRBV6-2 or TRBV6-3 and TRBJ1-4; D unresolved. The CDR3 totals 15 residues. The V end was cut by 1 base, the J end by 3 bases, with 9 bases between. Germline CDR1 reads MNHEY; CDR2 reads SVGEGT. The CDR3 nucleotides are TGTGCCAGCAGTTACTTGAGAGGAGCTAATGAAAAACTGTTTTTT. This translates into CASSYLRGANEKLFF.

This chain connects TRBV6-4 to TRBJ2-1, with TRBD2 matching over 7 bases. V trimming: 5 bases; J trimming: 8 bases; junction bases outside the gene matches: 9. The CDR3 sequence is 14 residues long. Per germline, CDR1 MRHNA and CDR2 SNTAGT. CDR3 sequence (DNA): TGTGCCAGCAGTAAGGAGGGAGGGCGGTATGAGCAGTTCTTC. This codes for CASSKEGGRYEQFF.

A single count supports this clone. The chain joins TRBV18 to TRBJ1-5, with D tentatively TRBD1 (6 bases). The germline gives CDR1 KGHSH, CDR2 LQKENI. Trimming removed 3 bases at V and 6 bases at J, with 15 bases between. This CDR3 is built from 15 residues. The CDR3 DNA reads as TGTGCCAGCTCACCTGGGGGGGCGGCGGGTCAGCCCCAGCATTTT. Translating it yields CASSPGGAAGQPQHF.

J is TRBJ1-6 and V is TRBV5-1; D call uncertain. CDR1 SGHRS and CDR2 YFSETQ come from the germline V gene. V gave up 5 bases and J gave up 9 bases, with 12 bases separating them. The CDR3 sequence is 13 residues long. The CDR3 loop is CASSPEKSSPLHF. The CDR3 bases are TGCGCCAGCAGTCCGGAGAAGAGTTCACCCCTCCACTTT.

This chain joins TRBV11-3 and TRBJ2-2; no clear D. Germline-derived CDR1 and CDR2 are SGHNT and YENEEA. CDR3 length: 17 amino acids. The V and J ends lost 4 bases and 2 bases respectively, with 17 bases between them. CDR3: CASSSSGSQANTGELFF. The CDR3 nucleotides read TGTGCCAGCAGCTCGTCCGGGTCCCAGGCAAACACCGGGGAGCTGTTTTTT.

V is TRBV5-6 and J is TRBJ2-1; no firm D call. From germline, CDR1 is SGHDT and CDR2 YYEEEE. V was trimmed by 5 bases and J by 4 bases, leaving 10 bases between them. The CDR3 has 13 amino acids. CDR3 nucleotide sequence: TGTGCCAGCAGGCGACCGTCTTACAATGAGCAGTTCTTC. This gives the protein CASRRPSYNEQFF. The whole variable domain, remainder taken from reference TRBV5-6 and TRBJ2-1, is DAGVTQSPTHLIKTRGQQVTLRCSPKSGHDTVSWYQQALGQGPQFIFQYYEEEERQRGNFPDRFSGHQFPNYSSELNVNALLLGDSALYLCASRRPSYNEQFFGPGTRLTVL.

The V and J genes are TRBV5-5 and TRBJ1-5; 7 positions agree with TRBD1. CDR3 length: 14 residues. Germline-derived CDR1 and CDR2 are SGHKS and YYEKEE (reference sequence). After removal of 4 bases from V and 4 bases from J, the junction contained 5 bases not matched to a gene. Written as DNA, the CDR3 is TGTGCCAGCAGCGCGCCAGGGGGAAATCAGCCCCAGCATTTT. Translating gives CASSAPGGNQPQHF. Full variable domain (rest looked up from reference TRBV5-5 and TRBJ1-5): DAGVTQSPTHLIKTRGQQVTLRCSPISGHKSVSWYQQVLGQGPQFIFQYYEKEERGRGNFPDRFSARQFPNYSSELNVNALLLGDSALYLCASSAPGGNQPQHFGDGTRLSIL.

The J gene is TRBJ1-4, the V gene TRBV10-3; the D gene is possibly TRBD1 (6 bases). The CDR3 covers 12 residues. In germline, CDR1 is ENHRY, CDR2 SYGVKD. Trimming cost V 11 bases and J 5 bases, with 12 bases left between them. CDR3: CAVQGVNEKLFF. The CDR3 nucleotides read TGTGCCGTACAGGGAGTGAATGAAAAACTGTTTTTT.

A single count supports this clone. This rearrangement joins TRBV7-2 to TRBJ1-5, with a possible D match to TRBD1 (6 bases). There are 14 residues in the CDR3. Between the trimmed V and J ends, which lost 5 bases and 9 bases, there was a span of 17 bases. Germline V CDR1 and CDR2: SGHTA, FQGNSA. The CDR3 here is CASSPGTTGGPQHF. CDR3 sequence (DNA): TGTGCCAGCAGCCCCGGGACAACGGGGGGGCCCCAGCATTTT.

The CDR3: CASSLGGVGTYEQYF. CDR3 nucleotide sequence: TGTGCCAGTAGTTTGGGGGGAGTCGGAACCTACGAGCAGTACTTC. The V and J genes are TRBV19 and TRBJ2-7, with a weak D call TRBD2 (6 bases). This CDR3 comprises 15 residues. Trimming cost V 5 bases and J 2 bases, with 16 bases left between them. Germline V lookup: CDR1 LNHDA, CDR2 SQIVND (reference sequence).

The rearrangement joins TRBV28 to TRBJ1-1; D might be TRBD1 (6 bases). This CDR3 has 17 residues. Trimming cost V 6 bases and J 0 bases, with 20 bases left between them. Germline assignment: CDR1 MDHEN and CDR2 SYDVKM. The CDR3 coding sequence is TGTGCCAGCAGGCTCTCACTATATCGGACAGTGAACACTGAAGCTTTCTTT. The encoded protein is CASRLSLYRTVNTEAFF.

Notes on this clone: This same CDR3 is encoded by further DNA sequences in the sample. The chain has TRBV7-2 and TRBJ1-3; the D gene is possibly TRBD1 (5 bases). In germline, CDR1 is SGHTA, CDR2 FQGNSA. This CDR3 comprises 14 residues. Between the trimmed V and J ends, which lost 5 bases and 0 bases, there was a span of 8 bases. The DNA for the CDR3 is TGTGCCAGCAGCCCTACAGGCTCTGGAAACACCATATATTTT. Protein sequence: CASSPTGSGNTIYF.

V and J are TRBV6-6 and TRBJ1-4; 9 nucleotides align to TRBD1. Germline V CDR1 and CDR2: MNHNY, SVGAGI (reference sequence). V lost 8 bases, J lost 7 bases, and 11 bases stayed unmatched. This CDR3 is 15 amino acids long. CDR3 sequence (DNA): TGTGCCAGCCGGGACAGGGTTTCTCTTTTTGAAAAACTGTTTTTT. It is translated as CASRDRVSLFEKLFF.